The 28 T cell receptor beta chains presented below share a single source sample, sequenced in a study of technical replicates of blood from several donors. Sequencing was performed with immunoSEQ multiplex PCR; in TCRdb, only in-frame clones are kept and a portion is missing. Of about 100,000 clones in the sample, roughly 95% were seen once. The sample consisted of T cells isolated from PBMCs. These receptors came from a human donor in good health.

This clone was observed a single time. The chain couples TRBV15 to TRBJ2-7; 8 bases match TRBD1. V lost 2 bases to trimming and J lost 5 bases; unmatched junction nucleotides: 8. Germline CDR1 and CDR2: LNHNV and YYDKDF (reference sequence). The CDR3 extends over 15 amino acids. The CDR3 loop reads CATSRNSGGWDEQYF. The CDR3 region has the DNA TGTGCCACCAGCAGAAACTCAGGGGGCTGGGACGAGCAGTACTTC.

The count of this clone is one. The chain combines TRBV27 with TRBJ2-3; the D gene is possibly TRBD2 (5 bases). The CDR3 runs 14 residues. Trimming cost V 7 bases and J 4 bases, with 15 bases left between them. In germline, CDR1 is MNHEY, CDR2 SMNVEV (reference sequence). The chain's CDR3 is CASKPAEDPDTQYF. The CDR3 DNA reads as TGTGCCAGCAAGCCAGCGGAGGACCCAGATACGCAGTATTTT.

The chain is built from TRBV7-8 and TRBJ2-5, with 8 bases lining up with TRBD1. The CDR3 has 13 amino acids. The germline V gene has CDR1 SGHVS and CDR2 FQNEAQ. With 6 bases clipped from V and 5 bases from J, the junction kept 5 bases outside the gene matches. The CDR3 is CASRFRGRETQYF. CDR3 DNA sequence: TGTGCCAGCAGATTCAGGGGGCGTGAGACCCAGTACTTC.

This rearrangement joins TRBV10-2 to TRBJ1-1; D is perhaps TRBD1 (6 bases). The CDR3 extends over 13 amino acids. The germline CDR1 and CDR2 sequences are WSHSY and SAAADI. V was clipped by 6 bases and J by 2 bases, with 10 bases between them. CDR3 in amino acids: CASRSDRNTEAFF. The CDR3 DNA is TGCGCCAGCAGATCGGACAGAAACACTGAAGCTTTCTTT.

This clone was seen just once. This chain links TRBV10-1 with TRBJ2-2; 8 bases align to TRBD2. The junction had 6 bases not matched to a gene; V was cut back by 8 bases and J by 7 bases. This CDR3 spans 13 amino acids. Looked up from germline, CDR1 is WNHNN and CDR2 is SYGVQD (reference sequence). The CDR3 DNA reads as TGCGCCAGCTCGGGACTAGAGTACGGGGAGCTGTTTTTT. Translated, it gives CASSGLEYGELFF.

The chain links TRBV5-1 to TRBJ1-1; no firm D call. The CDR3 covers 14 residues. The V end lost 3 bases, the J end lost 0 bases, and 9 bases lay between the germline ends. Looked up from germline, CDR1 is SGHRS and CDR2 is YFSETQ. CDR3 sequence reads: CASSSDGVNTEAFF. Written as DNA, the CDR3 is TGCGCCAGCAGCTCGGACGGGGTGAACACTGAAGCTTTCTTT. Looking up the rest from reference TRBV5-1 and TRBJ1-1 gives the full variable domain: KAGVTQTPRYLIKTRGQQVTLSCSPISGHRSVSWYQQTPGQGLQFLFEYFSETQRNKGNFPGRFSGRQFSNSRSEMNVSTLELGDSALYLCASSSDGVNTEAFFGQGTRLTVV.

The rearrangement joins TRBV7-6 to TRBJ2-3; TRBD2 agrees at 9 bases. This CDR3 is 18 amino acids long. The V gene end was trimmed by 1 base and the J gene end by 2 bases; junction bases not matched to a gene: 10. Looked up from germline, CDR1 is SGHVS and CDR2 is FNYEAQ. The CDR3 sequence is CASSLGRGAGGATDTQYF. CDR3 sequence (DNA): TGTGCCAGCAGCTTAGGGAGGGGAGCGGGGGGAGCCACAGATACGCAGTATTTT.

The chain is built from TRBV6-5 and TRBJ2-7; 7 nucleotides line up with TRBD1. Germline V CDR1 and CDR2: MNHEY, SVGAGI. This CDR3 region has 15 residues. The ends lost 2 bases at V and 2 bases at J; junction bases unmatched: 6. CDR3 in amino acids: CASSYSWGQPYEQYF. In DNA form, the CDR3 reads TGTGCCAGCAGTTACAGTTGGGGACAGCCCTACGAGCAGTACTTC.

The chain recombines TRBV18 with TRBJ1-6; a possible D gene is TRBD1 (5 bases). The V end was cut by 1 base, the J end by 9 bases, with 10 bases between. This CDR3 region has 14 residues. Germline lookup yields CDR1 KGHSH and CDR2 LQKENI. The CDR3 DNA reads TGTGCCAGCTCACCACTCCAGGGTACTTCACCCCTCCACTTT. It translates to CASSPLQGTSPLHF.

The chain combines TRBV4-1 with TRBJ1-4; TRBD1 matches at 10 bases. The CDR3 spans 16 residues. J lost 7 bases, V lost 4 bases, and 9 bases had no gene match. Germline-derived CDR1 and CDR2 are MGHRA and YSYEKL. CDR3 loop: CASSLHRDRGGEKLFF. CDR3 DNA: TGCGCCAGCAGCCTTCACCGGGACAGGGGTGGTGAAAAACTGTTTTTT.

V and J are TRBV28 and TRBJ1-2; no reliable D call. Trimming shortened V by 5 bases and J by 8 bases, and 9 bases separated the two germline ends. CDR1 is MDHEN and CDR2 is SYDVKM in the germline V gene. The CDR3 spans 11 residues. The CDR3 DNA reads as TGTGCCAGCAGTCCCCCGGGGGGCTACACCTTC. Protein sequence: CASSPPGGYTF.

The genes are TRBV29-1 and TRBJ2-1, with 8 bases that match TRBD1. The CDR3 sequence is 14 residues long. Unmatched junction bases numbered 6, after V lost 0 bases and J lost 8 bases. In germline, CDR1 is SQVTM, CDR2 ANQGSEA. The CDR3, as DNA: TGCAGCGTTGAAGACCGGACAGGGAGCCATGAGCAGTTCTTC. Amino acids: CSVEDRTGSHEQFF.

V usage is TRBV2 and J usage is TRBJ1-2; 7 nucleotides agree with TRBD1. V lost 4 bases to trimming and J lost 0 bases; unmatched junction nucleotides: 8. Germline CDR1 SNHLY, CDR2 FYNNEI. The CDR3 spans 16 residues. CDR3 nucleotide sequence: TGTGCCAGCAGTGTAGAGACAGGGAGAGCTAACTATGGCTACACCTTC. Protein product: CASSVETGRANYGYTF.

The chain uses TRBV6-6 and TRBJ2-3; 12 bases are shared with TRBD2. J gave up 8 bases and V 6 bases, and 12 bases lay outside the gene matches. Germline V gene lookup returns CDR1 MNHNY and CDR2 SVGAGI (reference sequence). The CDR3 consists of 16 residues. This chain's CDR3 is CASRSSASGGAGTQYF. In DNA, the CDR3 is TGTGCCAGCAGATCCTCGGCTAGCGGGGGGGCAGGTACGCAGTATTTT.

This chain joins TRBV15 and TRBJ2-3; 8 bases fit TRBD1. Per germline, CDR1 LNHNV and CDR2 YYDKDF (reference sequence). J was trimmed by 2 bases and V by 5 bases; bases with no gene match: 3. This CDR3 comprises 14 residues. CDR3 amino acids: CATSSGQATDTQYF. DNA for the CDR3: TGTGCCACCAGCTCGGGACAGGCCACAGATACGCAGTATTTT.

The chain recombines TRBV28 with TRBJ2-2; possible D gene TRBD1, 5 bases. Trimming removed 7 bases at V and 1 base at J, with 13 bases between. This CDR3 spans 15 amino acids. CDR1 and CDR2 from the germline V gene are MDHEN and SYDVKM. In nucleotides, the CDR3 is TGTGCCAGCAAAGCCCAGGGCCAGAACACCGGGGAGCTGTTTTTT. Translating gives CASKAQGQNTGELFF.

A single count supports this clone. The chain has TRBV9 and TRBJ2-3, with D tentatively TRBD2 (5 bases). Germline loops: CDR1 SGDLS, CDR2 YYNGEE. Trimming took 0 bases from V and 0 from J, leaving 14 bases between them. The CDR3 is made up of 17 amino acids. The CDR3 DNA reads TGTGCCAGCAGCGTAGGTCTAGCCAAACCAAGCACAGATACGCAGTATTTT. This gives the protein CASSVGLAKPSTDTQYF.

V is TRBV5-1 and J is TRBJ2-1; 10 bases map to TRBD2. Germline V lookup: CDR1 SGHRS, CDR2 YFSETQ. After removal of 2 bases from V and 5 bases from J, the junction contained 4 bases not matched to a gene. CDR3 length equals 15 residues. This CDR3 is CASSFLAGGNNEQFF. Here the CDR3 DNA reads TGCGCCAGCAGCTTCTTAGCGGGAGGCAACAATGAGCAGTTCTTC. The full variable domain, in which reference TRBV5-1 and TRBJ2-1 provide the parts outside the CDR3, is KAGVTQTPRYLIKTRGQQVTLSCSPISGHRSVSWYQQTPGQGLQFLFEYFSETQRNKGNFPGRFSGRQFSNSRSEMNVSTLELGDSALYLCASSFLAGGNNEQFFGPGTRLTVL.

This chain uses TRBV6-1 with TRBJ2-7; possibly TRBD1 for D (7 bases). Per germline, CDR1 MNHNS and CDR2 SASEGT. CDR3 length equals 14 residues. V was shortened by 6 bases and J by 6 bases, with 18 bases between the two germline ends. The CDR3 spells CASSYRGLGGEQYF. In DNA, the CDR3 is TGTGCCAGCAGCTACAGGGGATTGGGGGGCGAGCAGTACTTC.

CDR3 amino acids: CASSTRRTGGEDNQPQHF. DNA of the CDR3: TGTGCCAGCAGCACCCGTCGGACAGGGGGCGAAGACAATCAGCCCCAGCATTTT. The V and J genes are TRBV11-3 and TRBJ1-5; 11 positions agree with TRBD1. V lost 5 bases and J lost 3; bases outside the gene matches: 12. The CDR3 runs 18 residues. Germline V gene lookup returns CDR1 SGHNT and CDR2 YENEEA.

The chain couples TRBV7-6 to TRBJ2-5, with TRBD1 identical over 8 bases. V shed 4 bases and J 4 bases; nucleotides not matched to a gene: 8. Germline CDR1 is SGHVS and CDR2 is FNYEAQ. This CDR3 has 15 amino acids. CDR3 DNA sequence: TGTGCCAGCAGCTCCGGGACAGGCGGCCGAGAGACCCAGTACTTC. It yields the protein CASSSGTGGRETQYF.

The chain recombines TRBV28 with TRBJ2-7; D gene unclear. The V gene lost 5 bases and the J gene lost 3 bases, with 11 bases spanning the gap. CDR3 length: 13 residues. The germline V gene encodes CDR1 MDHEN and CDR2 SYDVKM. CDR3: CASSTIQLYEQYF. CDR3 DNA sequence: TGTGCCAGCAGTACCATACAGCTCTACGAGCAGTACTTC.

The chain is built from TRBV5-6 and TRBJ2-3, with 7 bases that match TRBD2. The CDR3 has 18 amino acids. The germline CDR1 and CDR2 sequences are SGHDT and YYEEEE. Trimming removed 2 bases from V and 0 bases from J; junction bases left unmatched: 12. CDR3 sequence: CASSFISGIPTSTDTQYF. CDR3 sequence (DNA): TGTGCCAGCAGCTTTATCAGCGGGATTCCGACTAGCACAGATACGCAGTATTTT.

The chain carries TRBV5-4 and TRBJ2-7; TRBD2 aligns across 7 bases. Germline loops: CDR1 SGHNT, CDR2 YYREEE (reference sequence). The CDR3 has 17 residues. J was trimmed by 0 bases and V by 4 bases; bases with no gene match: 13. CDR3 protein: CASSASVRASGSYEQYF. CDR3 nucleotide sequence: TGTGCCAGCAGCGCTTCCGTTCGAGCTAGCGGCTCCTACGAGCAGTACTTC.

V is TRBV6-1 and J is TRBJ2-7; D may be TRBD2 (5 bases). The CDR3 length is 15 residues. V dropped 5 bases and J dropped 4 bases, with 18 bases sitting between them. CDR1 MNHNS and CDR2 SASEGT come from the germline V gene. The CDR3 loop reads CASSPPMRAWYEQYF. The CDR3 DNA is TGTGCCAGCAGTCCCCCCATGAGGGCTTGGTACGAGCAGTACTTC.

The count of this clone is one. V usage is TRBV14 and J usage is TRBJ1-1; D is ambiguous. With 1 base removed from V and 5 bases from J, the gap between germline ends came to 8 bases. Germline CDR1 SGHDN, CDR2 FVKESK. The CDR3 length is 13 residues. The CDR3 bases are TGTGCCAGCAGCCAAGTAAGGAGAACTGAAGCTTTCTTT. This codes for CASSQVRRTEAFF.

The V gene is TRBV7-2, the J gene TRBJ2-5; a weak D match, TRBD1 (6 bases). CDR1 is SGHTA and CDR2 is FQGNSA in the germline V gene. Deletions cut 5 bases from V and 1 base from J, with 14 bases between. The CDR3 is 15 amino acids. CDR3 nucleotides: TGTGCCAGCAGCGGTCAGGGGAACTTCCAAGAGACCCAGTACTTC. It codes for CASSGQGNFQETQYF.

The V gene is TRBV7-6, the J gene TRBJ2-1; weak D call: TRBD1 (6 bases). Germline lookup yields CDR1 SGHVS and CDR2 FNYEAQ. V lost 5 bases to trimming and J lost 10 bases, with 24 bases between them. There are 16 residues in the CDR3. CDR3 DNA: TGTGCCAGCAGCCAGGACAGCTTATTACCCCAATCGGAGCAGTTCTTC. Protein sequence: CASSQDSLLPQSEQFF.